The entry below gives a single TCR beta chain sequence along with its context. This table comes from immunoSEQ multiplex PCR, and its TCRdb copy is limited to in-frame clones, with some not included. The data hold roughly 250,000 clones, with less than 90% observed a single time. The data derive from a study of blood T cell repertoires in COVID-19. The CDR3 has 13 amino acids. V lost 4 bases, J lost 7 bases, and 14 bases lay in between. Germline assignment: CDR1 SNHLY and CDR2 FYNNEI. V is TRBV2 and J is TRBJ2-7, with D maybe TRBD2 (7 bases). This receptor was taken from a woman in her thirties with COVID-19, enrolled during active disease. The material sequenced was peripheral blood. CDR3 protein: CASSGGRGGEQYF. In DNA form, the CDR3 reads TGTGCCAGCAGTGGCGGCAGGGGAGGGGAGCAGTACTTC.